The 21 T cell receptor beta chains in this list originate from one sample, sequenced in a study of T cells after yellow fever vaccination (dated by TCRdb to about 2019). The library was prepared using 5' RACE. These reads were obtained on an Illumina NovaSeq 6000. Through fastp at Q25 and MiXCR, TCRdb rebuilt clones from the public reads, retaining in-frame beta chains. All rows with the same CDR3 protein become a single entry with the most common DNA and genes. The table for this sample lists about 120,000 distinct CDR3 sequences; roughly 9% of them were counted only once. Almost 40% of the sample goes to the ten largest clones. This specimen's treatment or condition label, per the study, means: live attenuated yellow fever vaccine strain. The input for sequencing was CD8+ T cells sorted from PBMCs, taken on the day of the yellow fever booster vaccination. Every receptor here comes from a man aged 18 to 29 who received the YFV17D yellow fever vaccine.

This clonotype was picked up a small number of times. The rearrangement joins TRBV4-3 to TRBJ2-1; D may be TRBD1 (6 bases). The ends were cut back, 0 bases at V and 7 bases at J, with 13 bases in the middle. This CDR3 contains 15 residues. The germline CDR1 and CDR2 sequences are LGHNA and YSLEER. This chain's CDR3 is CASSQDRVRGNEQFF. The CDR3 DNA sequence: TGCGCCAGCAGCCAAGATCGGGTTAGGGGGAATGAGCAGTTCTTC.

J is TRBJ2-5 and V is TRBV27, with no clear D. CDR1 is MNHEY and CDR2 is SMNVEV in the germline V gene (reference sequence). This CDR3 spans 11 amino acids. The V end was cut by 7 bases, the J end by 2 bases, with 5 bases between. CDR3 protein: CASMGQETQYF. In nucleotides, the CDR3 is TGTGCCAGCATGGGTCAAGAGACCCAGTACTTC.

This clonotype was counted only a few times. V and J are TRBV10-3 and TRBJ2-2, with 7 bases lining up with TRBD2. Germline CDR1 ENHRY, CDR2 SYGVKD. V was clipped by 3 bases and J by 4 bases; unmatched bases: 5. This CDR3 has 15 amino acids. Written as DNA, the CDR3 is TGTGCCATCAGTGAAATGTCGGGGGGCACCGGGGAGCTGTTTTTT. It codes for CAISEMSGGTGELFF.

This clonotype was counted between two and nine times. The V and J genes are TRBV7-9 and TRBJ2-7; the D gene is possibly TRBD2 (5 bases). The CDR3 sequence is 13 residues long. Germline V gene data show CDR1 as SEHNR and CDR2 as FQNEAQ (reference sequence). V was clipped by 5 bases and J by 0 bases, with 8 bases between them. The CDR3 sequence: CASSSGSSYEQYV. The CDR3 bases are TGTGCCAGCAGCAGTGGGAGCTCCTACGAGCAGTACGTC.

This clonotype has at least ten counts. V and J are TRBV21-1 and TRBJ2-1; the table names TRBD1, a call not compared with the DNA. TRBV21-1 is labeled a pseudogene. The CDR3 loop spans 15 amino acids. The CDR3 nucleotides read TGTGCCAGCAGCAAAATGGGGACAGGGGGTAATGAGCAGTTCTTC. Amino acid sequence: CASSKMGTGGNEQFF.

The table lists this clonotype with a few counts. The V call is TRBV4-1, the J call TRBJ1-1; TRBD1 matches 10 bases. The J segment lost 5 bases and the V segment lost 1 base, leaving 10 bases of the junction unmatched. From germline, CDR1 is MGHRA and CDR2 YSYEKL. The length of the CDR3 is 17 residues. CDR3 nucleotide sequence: TGCGCCAGCAGCCAAGTCGGTGTTGGACAGGGGGTGACTGAAGCTTTCTTT. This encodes CASSQVGVGQGVTEAFF.

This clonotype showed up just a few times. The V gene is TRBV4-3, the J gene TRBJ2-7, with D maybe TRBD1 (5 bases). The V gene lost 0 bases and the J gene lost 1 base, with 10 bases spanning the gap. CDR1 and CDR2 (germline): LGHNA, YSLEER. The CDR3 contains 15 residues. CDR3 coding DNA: TGCGCCAGCAGCCAAGATCGTAGGGGATCCTACGAGCAGTACGTC. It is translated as CASSQDRRGSYEQYV.

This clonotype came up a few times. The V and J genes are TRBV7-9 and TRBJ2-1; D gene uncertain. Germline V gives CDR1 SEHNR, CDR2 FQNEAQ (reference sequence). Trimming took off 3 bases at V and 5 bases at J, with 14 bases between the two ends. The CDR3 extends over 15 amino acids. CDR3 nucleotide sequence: TGTGCCAGCAGCTTCTCAGGCCGCCCTGACAATGAGCAGTTCTTC. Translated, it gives CASSFSGRPDNEQFF.

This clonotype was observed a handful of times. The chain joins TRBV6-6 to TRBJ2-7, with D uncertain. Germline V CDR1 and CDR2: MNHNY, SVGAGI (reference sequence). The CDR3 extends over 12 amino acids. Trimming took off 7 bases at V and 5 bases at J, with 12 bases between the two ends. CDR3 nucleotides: TGTGCCAGCACCAACCACTGGGACGAGCAGTACGTC. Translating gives CASTNHWDEQYV.

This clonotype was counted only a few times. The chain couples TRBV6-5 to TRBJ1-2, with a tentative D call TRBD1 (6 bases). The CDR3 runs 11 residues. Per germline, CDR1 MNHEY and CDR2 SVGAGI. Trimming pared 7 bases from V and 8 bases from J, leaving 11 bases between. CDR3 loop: CASIKGGGYTF. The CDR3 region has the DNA TGTGCCAGCATCAAGGGGGGCGGCTACACCTTC.

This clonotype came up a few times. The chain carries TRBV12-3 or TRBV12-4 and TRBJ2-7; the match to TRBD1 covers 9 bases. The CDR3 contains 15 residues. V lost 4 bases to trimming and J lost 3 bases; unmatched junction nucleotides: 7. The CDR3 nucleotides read TGTGCCAGCAGTTCGCCGGGACAGGGCGTCTACGAGCAGTACTTC. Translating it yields CASSSPGQGVYEQYF.

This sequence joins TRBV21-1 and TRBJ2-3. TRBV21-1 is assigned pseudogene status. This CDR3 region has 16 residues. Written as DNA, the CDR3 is TGTGCCAGCAGCAAAGAGACGCTTCGGAGCACAGATACGCAGTATTTT. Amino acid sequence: CASSKETLRSTDTQYF.

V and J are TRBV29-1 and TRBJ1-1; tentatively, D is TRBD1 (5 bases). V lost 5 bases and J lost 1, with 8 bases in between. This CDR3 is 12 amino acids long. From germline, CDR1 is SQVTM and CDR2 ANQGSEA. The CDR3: CSVRDGNTEAFF. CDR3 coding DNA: TGCAGCGTTAGGGACGGGAACACTGAAGCTTTCTTT.

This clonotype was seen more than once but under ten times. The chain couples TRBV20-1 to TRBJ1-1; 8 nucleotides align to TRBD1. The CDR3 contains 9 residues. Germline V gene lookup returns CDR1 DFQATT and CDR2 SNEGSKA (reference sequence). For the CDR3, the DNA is TGCAGGCAGGACAGGGCGGCTTTCTTT. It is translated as CRQDRAAFF.

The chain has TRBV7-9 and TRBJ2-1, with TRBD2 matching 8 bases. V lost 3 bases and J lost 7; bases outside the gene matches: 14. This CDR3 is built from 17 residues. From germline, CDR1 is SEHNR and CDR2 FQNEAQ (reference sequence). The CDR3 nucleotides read TGTGCCAGCAGCTTTCTGATCAGCGGGGGCCCTCGGAATGAGCAGTTCTTC. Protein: CASSFLISGGPRNEQFF.

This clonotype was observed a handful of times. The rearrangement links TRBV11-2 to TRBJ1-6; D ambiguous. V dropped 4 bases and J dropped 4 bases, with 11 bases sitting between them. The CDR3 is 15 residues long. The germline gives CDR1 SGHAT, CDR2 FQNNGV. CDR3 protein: CASSSTRSYNSPLHF. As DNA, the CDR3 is TGTGCCAGCAGCTCCACCAGGTCATATAATTCACCCCTCCACTTT.

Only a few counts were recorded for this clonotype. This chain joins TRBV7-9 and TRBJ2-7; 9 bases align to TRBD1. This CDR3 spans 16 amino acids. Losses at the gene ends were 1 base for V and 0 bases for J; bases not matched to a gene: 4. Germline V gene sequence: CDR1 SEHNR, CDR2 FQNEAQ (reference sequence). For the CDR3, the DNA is TGTGCCAGCAGCTTAGGGACAGGGGTCGACTCCTACGAGCAGTACGTC. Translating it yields CASSLGTGVDSYEQYV.

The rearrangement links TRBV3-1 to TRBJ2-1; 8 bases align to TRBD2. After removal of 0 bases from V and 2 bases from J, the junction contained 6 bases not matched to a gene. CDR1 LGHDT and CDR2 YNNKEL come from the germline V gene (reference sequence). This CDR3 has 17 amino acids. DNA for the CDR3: TGTGCCAGCAGCCAAGATTGGAGAGCGGGGGCCTACAATGAGCAGTTCTTC. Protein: CASSQDWRAGAYNEQFF.

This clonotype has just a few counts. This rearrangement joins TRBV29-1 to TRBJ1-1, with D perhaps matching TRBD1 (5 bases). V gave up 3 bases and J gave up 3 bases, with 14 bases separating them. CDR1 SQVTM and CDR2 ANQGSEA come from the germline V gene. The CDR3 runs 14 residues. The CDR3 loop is CSVDSGRGYTEAFF. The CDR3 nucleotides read TGCAGCGTTGATTCAGGGCGAGGGTACACTGAAGCTTTCTTT.

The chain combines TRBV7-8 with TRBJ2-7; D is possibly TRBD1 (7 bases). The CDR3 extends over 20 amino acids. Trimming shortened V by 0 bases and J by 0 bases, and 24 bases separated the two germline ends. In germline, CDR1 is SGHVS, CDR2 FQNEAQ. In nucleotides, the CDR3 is TGTGCCAGCAGCTTAGCAGGAGGGGGAAGCCGGGACAGTCGCTCCTACGAGCAGTACTTC. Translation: CASSLAGGGSRDSRSYEQYF. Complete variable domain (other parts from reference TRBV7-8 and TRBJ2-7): GAGVSQSPRYKVAKRGQDVALRCDPISGHVSLFWYQQALGQGPEFLTYFQNEAQLDKSGLPSDRFFAERPEGSVSTLKIQRTQQEDSAVYLCASSLAGGGSRDSRSYEQYFGPGTRLTVT.

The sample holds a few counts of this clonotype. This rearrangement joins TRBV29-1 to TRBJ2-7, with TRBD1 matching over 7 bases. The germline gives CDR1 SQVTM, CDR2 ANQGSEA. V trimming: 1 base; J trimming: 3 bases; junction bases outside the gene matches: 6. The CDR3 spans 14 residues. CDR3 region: CSVEGLTGIYEQYF. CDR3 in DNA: TGCAGCGTTGAAGGCTTGACAGGGATCTACGAGCAGTACTTC.